This T cell receptor (beta chain) was sequenced for a study of OX40 agonist ivuxolimab in advanced cancers. Looking at the study overall: In this trial design, patients received ivuxolimab intravenously at 0.01 to 10 mg/kg every 2 weeks.

General study findings and limits: There were, on average, more expanded clones in CD8+ T cells than in CD4+. At 0.1-3.0 mg/kg, partial responders had clonal expansion among the lowest observed.

CDR3 length equals 13 residues. V lost 1 base and J 1 base, leaving 4 bases between the germline ends. Germline V CDR1 and CDR2: SGHRS, YFSETQ. Generated by immunoSEQ multiplex PCR, the TCRdb table keeps only in-frame clones and is missing some. The sample lists 70,000 or so clones, around 88% occurring once. Notes on this clone: What it binds is unknown.

The clonotype was recovered from an adult with an advanced solid tumor such as melanoma, head and neck, liver or kidney cancer. The V call is TRBV5-1, the J call TRBJ2-3; no reliable D call. The sample in question was CD4+ or CD8+ T cells sorted from blood, obtained in a trial of the OX40 agonist ivuxolimab. The CDR3 sequence is CASSLQGTDTQYF. The CDR3 DNA is TGCGCCAGCAGCTTGCAGGGCACAGATACGCAGTATTTT.